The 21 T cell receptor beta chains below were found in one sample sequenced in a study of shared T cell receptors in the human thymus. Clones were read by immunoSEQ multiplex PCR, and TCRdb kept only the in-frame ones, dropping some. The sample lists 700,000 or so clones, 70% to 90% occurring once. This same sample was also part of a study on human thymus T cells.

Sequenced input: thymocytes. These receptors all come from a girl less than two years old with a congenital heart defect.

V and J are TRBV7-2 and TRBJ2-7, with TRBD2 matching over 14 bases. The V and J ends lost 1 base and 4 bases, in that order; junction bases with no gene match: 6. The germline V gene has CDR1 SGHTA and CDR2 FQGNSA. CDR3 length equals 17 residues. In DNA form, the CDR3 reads TGTGCCAGCAGCTTAGTTTGGACTAGCGGGGGGAAGTACGAGCAGTACTTC. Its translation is CASSLVWTSGGKYEQYF.

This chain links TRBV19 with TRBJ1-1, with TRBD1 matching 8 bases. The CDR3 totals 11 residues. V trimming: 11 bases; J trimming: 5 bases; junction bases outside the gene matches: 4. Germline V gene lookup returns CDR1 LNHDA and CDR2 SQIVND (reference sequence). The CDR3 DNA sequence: TGTGCCGCCAGGGGGCGAACTGAAGCTTTCTTT. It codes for CAARGRTEAFF.

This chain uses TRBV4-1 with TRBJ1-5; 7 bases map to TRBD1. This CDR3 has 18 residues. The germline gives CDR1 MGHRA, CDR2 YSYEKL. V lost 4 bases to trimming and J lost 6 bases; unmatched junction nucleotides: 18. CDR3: CASSPRPDRAQGSQPQHF. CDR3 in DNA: TGCGCCAGCAGCCCGCGGCCAGACAGGGCTCAGGGTAGTCAGCCCCAGCATTTT.

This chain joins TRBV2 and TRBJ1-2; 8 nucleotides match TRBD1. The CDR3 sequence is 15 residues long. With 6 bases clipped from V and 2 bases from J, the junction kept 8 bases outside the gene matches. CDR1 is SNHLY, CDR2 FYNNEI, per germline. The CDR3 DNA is TGTGCCAGCAGAGTACAGGGGGGCCTCAACTATGGCTACACCTTC. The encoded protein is CASRVQGGLNYGYTF.

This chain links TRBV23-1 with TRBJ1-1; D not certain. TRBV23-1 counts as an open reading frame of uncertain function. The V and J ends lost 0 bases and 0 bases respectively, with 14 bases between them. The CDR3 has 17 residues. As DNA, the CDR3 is TGCGCCAGCAGTCAATCGCCGAGGGTAGGGATGAACACTGAAGCTTTCTTT. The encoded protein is CASSQSPRVGMNTEAFF.

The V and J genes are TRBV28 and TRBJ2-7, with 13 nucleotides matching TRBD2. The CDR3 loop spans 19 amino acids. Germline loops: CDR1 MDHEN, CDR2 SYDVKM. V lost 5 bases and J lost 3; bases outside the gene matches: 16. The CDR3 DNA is TGTGCCAGCAGTCGACCAAGACTAGCGGGGGGTGGCTGGCTCTACGAGCAGTACTTC. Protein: CASSRPRLAGGGWLYEQYF.

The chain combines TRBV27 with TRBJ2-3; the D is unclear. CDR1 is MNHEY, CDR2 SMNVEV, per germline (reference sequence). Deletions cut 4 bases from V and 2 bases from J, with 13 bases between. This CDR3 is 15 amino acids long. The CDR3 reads CASSWAGIPTDTQYF. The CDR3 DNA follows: TGTGCCAGCAGTTGGGCAGGCATCCCCACAGATACGCAGTATTTT.

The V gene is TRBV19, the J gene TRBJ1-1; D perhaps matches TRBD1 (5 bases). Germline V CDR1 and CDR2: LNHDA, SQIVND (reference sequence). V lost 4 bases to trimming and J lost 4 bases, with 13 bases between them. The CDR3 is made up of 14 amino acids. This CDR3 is CASSRHHRGTEAFF. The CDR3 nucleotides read TGTGCCAGTAGTAGGCATCATAGGGGCACTGAAGCTTTCTTT.

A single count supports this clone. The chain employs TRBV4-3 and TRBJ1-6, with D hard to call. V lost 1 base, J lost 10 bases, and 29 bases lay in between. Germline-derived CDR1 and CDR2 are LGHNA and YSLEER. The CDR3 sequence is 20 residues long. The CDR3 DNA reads TGCGCCAGCAGCCAAGGGGAGGAGGGCATCCGGGGAAATAGGACCTCACCCCTCCACTTT. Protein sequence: CASSQGEEGIRGNRTSPLHF.

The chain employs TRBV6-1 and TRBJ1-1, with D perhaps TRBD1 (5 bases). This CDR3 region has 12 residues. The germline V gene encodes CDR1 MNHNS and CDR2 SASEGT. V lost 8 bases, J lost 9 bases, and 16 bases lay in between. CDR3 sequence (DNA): TGTGCCAGCTCCTGGATTGACAGTAAAGCTTTCTTT. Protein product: CASSWIDSKAFF.

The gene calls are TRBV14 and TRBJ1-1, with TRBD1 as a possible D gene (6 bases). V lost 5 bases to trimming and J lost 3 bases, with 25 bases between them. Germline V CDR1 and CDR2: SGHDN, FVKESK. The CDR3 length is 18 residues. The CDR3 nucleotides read TGTGCCAGCAGCGAGTTATCAGGGGAGGGACCTTTGGACACTGAAGCTTTCTTT. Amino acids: CASSELSGEGPLDTEAFF.

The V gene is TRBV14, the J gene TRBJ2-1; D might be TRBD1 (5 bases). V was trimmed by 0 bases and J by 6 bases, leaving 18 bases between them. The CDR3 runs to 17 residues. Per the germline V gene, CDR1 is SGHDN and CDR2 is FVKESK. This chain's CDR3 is CASSQDLMGQVINEQFF. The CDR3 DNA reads TGTGCCAGCAGCCAAGATTTAATGGGGCAGGTGATCAATGAGCAGTTCTTC.

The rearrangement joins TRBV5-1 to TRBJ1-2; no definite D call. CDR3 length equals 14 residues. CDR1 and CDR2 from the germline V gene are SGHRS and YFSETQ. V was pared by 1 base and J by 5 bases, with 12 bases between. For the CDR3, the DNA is TGCGCCAGCAGCTTGCTGGGCAGGTCATATGGCTACACCTTC. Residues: CASSLLGRSYGYTF.

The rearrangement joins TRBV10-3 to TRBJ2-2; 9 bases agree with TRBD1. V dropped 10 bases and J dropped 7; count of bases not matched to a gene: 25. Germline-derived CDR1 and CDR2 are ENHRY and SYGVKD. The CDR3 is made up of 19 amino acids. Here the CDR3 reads CATQEIIPRTGAIHGELFF. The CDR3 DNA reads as TGTGCCACCCAAGAGATAATCCCGAGGACAGGGGCTATACACGGGGAGCTGTTTTTT.

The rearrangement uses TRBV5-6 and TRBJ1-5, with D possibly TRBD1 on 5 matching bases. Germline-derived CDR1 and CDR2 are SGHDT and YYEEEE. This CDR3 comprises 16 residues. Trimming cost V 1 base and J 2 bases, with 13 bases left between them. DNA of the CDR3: TGTGCCAGCAGCTTGAGTCAGGGTGTGGGCAATCAGCCCCAGCATTTT. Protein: CASSLSQGVGNQPQHF.

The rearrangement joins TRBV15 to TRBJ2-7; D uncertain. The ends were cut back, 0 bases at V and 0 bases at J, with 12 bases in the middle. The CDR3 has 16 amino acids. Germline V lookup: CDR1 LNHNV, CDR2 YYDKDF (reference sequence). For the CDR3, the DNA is TGTGCCACCAGCAGAGATGGAAGGCGGAGCTCCTACGAGCAGTACTTC. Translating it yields CATSRDGRRSSYEQYF.

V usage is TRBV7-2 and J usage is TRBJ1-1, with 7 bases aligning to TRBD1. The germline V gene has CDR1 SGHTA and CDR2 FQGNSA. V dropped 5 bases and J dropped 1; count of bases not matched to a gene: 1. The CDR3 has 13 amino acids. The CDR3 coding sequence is TGTGCCAGCAGCCAGGGGGGGAACACTGAAGCTTTCTTT. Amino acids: CASSQGGNTEAFF.

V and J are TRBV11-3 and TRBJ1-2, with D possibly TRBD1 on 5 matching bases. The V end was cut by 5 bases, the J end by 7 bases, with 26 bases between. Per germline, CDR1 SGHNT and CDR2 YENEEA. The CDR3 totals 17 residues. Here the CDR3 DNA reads TGTGCCAGCAGCAATTGCAGACCGGGGGAAAATGGAGGTGGCTACACCTTC. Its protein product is CASSNCRPGENGGGYTF.

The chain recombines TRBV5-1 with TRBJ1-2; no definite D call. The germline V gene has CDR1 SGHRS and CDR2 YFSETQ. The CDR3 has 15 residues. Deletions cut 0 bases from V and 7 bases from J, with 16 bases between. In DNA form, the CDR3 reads TGCGCCAGCAGCTTGGGGCTGACAAACCGTACTGGCTACACCTTC. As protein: CASSLGLTNRTGYTF.

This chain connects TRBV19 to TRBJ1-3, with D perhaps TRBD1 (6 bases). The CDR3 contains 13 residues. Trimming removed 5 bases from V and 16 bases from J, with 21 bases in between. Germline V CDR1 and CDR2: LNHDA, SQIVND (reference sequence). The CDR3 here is CASSPSGFGTRYF. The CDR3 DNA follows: TGTGCCAGTAGTCCTTCCGGGTTTGGGACACGGTATTTT.

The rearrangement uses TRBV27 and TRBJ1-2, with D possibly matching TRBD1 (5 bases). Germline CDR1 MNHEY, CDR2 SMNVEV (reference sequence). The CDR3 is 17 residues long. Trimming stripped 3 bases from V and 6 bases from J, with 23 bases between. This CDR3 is CASSFLTALRTTDGYTF. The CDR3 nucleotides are TGTGCCAGCAGTTTTTTGACCGCCCTTAGGACAACCGATGGCTACACCTTC.